The following is a TCR beta chain sequence with its context. TCR beta CDR3 regions were amplified from RNA. Carried out on the TCR CDR3, a first-round RT-PCR used the HTBI primer set. One entry per CDR3 protein, called by TCRdb with MiXCR from the multiplex PCR reads. This table holds hundreds of thousands of distinct CDR3 sequences, about a third found once. This record comes from a study of T cells in Graves' hyperthyroidism and ophthalmopathy. For the study at large: At the time of initial diagnosis and before any treatment, peripheral blood was collected.

Germline V gene data show CDR1 as DFQATT and CDR2 as SNEGSKA (reference sequence). This CDR3 has 15 residues. Patients between 18 and 65 years old had hyperthyroidism, newly diagnosed and lasting under 2 months. The receptor's source is a middle-aged woman with Graves' hyperthyroidism. The chain joins TRBV20-1 to TRBJ2-7; TRBD2 is a possible D gene (5 bases). The closer fit of TRBJ2-1 to the DNA end suggests the J call may be wrong. Sequenced: blood. The DNA of the CDR3 is TGCAGTGCTAGAGCGGGAAGCCTGTCCTACAATGAGCAGTTCTTC. Residues: CSARAGSLSYNEQFF.